This T cell receptor (beta chain) was captured by sequencing in a study of blood T cell repertoires in COVID-19. Data came from immunoSEQ multiplex PCR; TCRdb stores just in-frame clones and leaves some out. The profile covers 150,000 to 190,000 clones, with around 84% appearing a single time and about 7.3% taken by the ten largest. Either two negative PCRs, clearance, or symptom resolution qualified Cohort 3 donors as recovered. This CDR3 has 14 amino acids. CDR1 and CDR2 from the germline V gene are SQVTM and ANQGSEA. With 4 bases clipped from V and 3 bases from J, the junction kept 5 bases outside the gene matches.

The chain is built from TRBV29-1 and TRBJ1-1; TRBD1 matches 10 bases. Sequencing was performed on PBMCs or T cells enriched from blood (not recorded which). The receptor was derived from a man aged 45-65 years who had recovered from COVID-19. The CDR3 is CSVGGTGVDTEAFF. The CDR3 DNA follows: TGCAGCGTTGGTGGGACAGGGGTGGACACTGAAGCTTTCTTT.